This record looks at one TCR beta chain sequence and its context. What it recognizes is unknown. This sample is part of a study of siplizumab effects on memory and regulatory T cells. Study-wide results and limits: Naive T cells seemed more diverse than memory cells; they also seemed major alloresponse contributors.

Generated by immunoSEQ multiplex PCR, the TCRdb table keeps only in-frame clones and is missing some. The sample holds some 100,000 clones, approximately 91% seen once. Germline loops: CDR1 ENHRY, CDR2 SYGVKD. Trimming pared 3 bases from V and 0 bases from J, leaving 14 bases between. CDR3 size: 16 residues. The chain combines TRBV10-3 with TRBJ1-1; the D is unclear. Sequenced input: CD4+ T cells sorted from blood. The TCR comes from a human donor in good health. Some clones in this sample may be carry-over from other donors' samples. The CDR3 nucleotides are TGTGCCATCAGTGACCGGGCAGCCACCATGAACACTGAAGCTTTCTTT. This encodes CAISDRAATMNTEAFF.